The T cell receptor (beta chain) under discussion was sequenced for a study of blood T cells in healthy people across ages. Whole-study results and caveats: Samples with more naive T cells showed higher observed beta diversity.

About this clonotype itself: Its target is unknown.

V lost 3 bases and J lost 2; bases outside the gene matches: 4. The CDR3 is made up of 15 amino acids. The germline gives CDR1 KGHSH, CDR2 LQKENI. A second roughly 6 to 12 cycle PCR used barcoded and J-beta primers. The template-switch adaptor was a 5' adaptor with 12 random nucleotides. It tagged each cDNA molecule. MiXCR, run by TCRdb on the 5' RACE reads, gives a single entry per CDR3 protein. The sample carries about 1.4 million distinct CDR3 sequences, almost 60% recorded once. The chain links TRBV18 to TRBJ2-3, with 8 bases that match TRBD1. This receptor was identified in a man aged 18-30 years in good health. Material for sequencing was blood. The CDR3 is CASSPRTGITDTQYF. The CDR3 DNA is TGTGCCAGCTCACCTCGGACAGGGATCACAGATACGCAGTATTTT.